This T cell receptor beta chain was sequenced for a study of blood T cell repertoires in COVID-19. V lost 5 bases and J lost 2, with 10 bases in between. Germline V CDR1 and CDR2: MNHEY, SMNVEV (reference sequence). The length of the CDR3 is 14 residues. The assay was immunoSEQ multiplex PCR, and TCRdb's table has in-frame clones only and misses some. The table includes 250,000 to 300,000 clones, roughly nine tenths detected once. The sequencing input was peripheral blood. The chain has TRBV27 and TRBJ2-1, with D possibly matching TRBD2 (6 bases). The source is a woman in her twenties or thirties with COVID-19, enrolled during active disease. CDR3 region: CASSAIAAYNEQFF. DNA of the CDR3: TGTGCCAGCAGTGCAATAGCGGCCTACAATGAGCAGTTCTTC.